The T cell receptor (beta chain) under discussion was sequenced for a study of cytomegalovirus exposure and HLA in healthy donors. Germline CDR1 reads SGHRS; CDR2 reads YFSETQ. Deletions cut 0 bases from V and 4 bases from J, with 11 bases between. This CDR3 has 14 residues. The PCR contained 60 Vbeta and 13 Jbeta primers. Assay: immunoSEQ multiplex PCR; the TCRdb copy retains only in-frame clones and omits some. There are some 140,000 clones in the sample; 66% occur only once, and 1.5% to 2% lies in the top ten. The source material was PBMCs. The chain uses TRBV5-1 and TRBJ2-7, with D tentatively TRBD1 (5 bases). The receptor was derived from a human donor in good health. CDR3 nucleotide sequence: TGCGCCAGCAGCTTGGAGACAGTATCTTACGAGCAGTACTTC. It codes for CASSLETVSYEQYF.